This entry lists 5 T cell receptor beta chains sequenced from one sample in a study of glioma-infiltrating T cells after dendritic cell vaccination. Time point of the sample: after dendritic cell vaccination, including at tumor progression/relapse. Repertoires were generated with immunoSEQ multiplex PCR, while TCRdb's copy carries only in-frame clones and drops some. The data contain 70,000 to 100,000 clones, roughly four fifths of them seen just once; the ten biggest clones take up 6% to 8%. Sequences were derived from blood, sampled after dendritic cell vaccination. The receptors shown here come from a human donor with glioblastoma.

The gene calls are TRBV2 and TRBJ1-1; D call uncertain. V lost 2 bases, J lost 11 bases, and 18 bases lay in between. Germline V gene lookup returns CDR1 SNHLY and CDR2 FYNNEI. The CDR3 spans 14 residues. The CDR3: CASSERRRSVEAFF. The CDR3 bases are TGTGCCAGCAGTGAAAGGCGGCGTTCAGTTGAGGCTTTCTTT.

The chain recombines TRBV6-6 with TRBJ2-5, with TRBD2 matching over 7 bases. This CDR3 is built from 14 residues. J lost 5 bases, V lost 6 bases, and 9 bases had no gene match. Germline CDR1 is MNHNY and CDR2 is SVGAGI (reference sequence). DNA for the CDR3: TGTGCCAGCAGAAAATGGGAGGGGCAGGAGACCCAGTACTTC. Translation gives CASRKWEGQETQYF.

The chain links TRBV5-6 to TRBJ1-1, with 10 bases lining up with TRBD1. Germline CDR1 SGHDT, CDR2 YYEEEE. V shed 4 bases and J 4 bases; nucleotides not matched to a gene: 10. The CDR3 totals 16 residues. CDR3 loop: CASSVRDRGGGTEAFF. As DNA, the CDR3 is TGTGCCAGCAGCGTCCGGGACAGGGGCGGAGGCACTGAAGCTTTCTTT. The full variable domain, with the rest looked up from reference TRBV5-6 and TRBJ1-1, is DAGVTQSPTHLIKTRGQQVTLRCSPKSGHDTVSWYQQALGQGPQFIFQYYEEEERQRGNFPDRFSGHQFPNYSSELNVNALLLGDSALYLCASSVRDRGGGTEAFFGQGTRLTVV.

The chain recombines TRBV20-1 with TRBJ1-1; D ambiguous. Looked up from germline, CDR1 is DFQATT and CDR2 is SNEGSKA (reference sequence). The CDR3 sequence is 11 residues long. With 3 bases removed from V and 4 bases from J, the gap between germline ends came to 6 bases. As DNA, the CDR3 is TGCAGTGCTAGCCCTAGCACTGAAGCTTTCTTT. Translated, it gives CSASPSTEAFF.

This clone was seen once. This rearrangement joins TRBV9 to TRBJ2-1, with D perhaps matching TRBD2 (7 bases). Deletions cut 0 bases from V and 7 bases from J, with 14 bases between. The CDR3 spans 15 residues. Germline V lookup: CDR1 SGDLS, CDR2 YYNGEE. The CDR3 protein is CASSVGGGATNEQFF. The DNA of the CDR3 is TGTGCCAGCAGCGTAGGAGGGGGGGCCACGAATGAGCAGTTCTTC. The full variable domain, completed using reference TRBV9 and TRBJ2-1, is DSGVTQTPKHLITATGQRVTLRCSPRSGDLSVYWYQQSLDQGLQFLIQYYNGEERAKGNILERFSAQQFPDLHSELNLSSLELGDSALYFCASSVGGGATNEQFFGPGTRLTVL.